These 15 T cell receptor beta chains were sequenced from one sample in a study of shared clonotypes between healthy human individuals. Here immunoSEQ multiplex PCR was the method, and the copy in TCRdb shows in-frame clones only, minus some. This table holds about 1.5 million clones, nearly 99% found once. The sequencing sample was made of naive CD4+ T cells sorted from blood. Subset of the sample: CD45RA+ positively selected. The source is a young man in good health.

The chain combines TRBV5-6 with TRBJ2-7; 9 bases agree with TRBD1. J gave up 7 bases and V 6 bases, and 8 bases lay outside the gene matches. The germline gives CDR1 SGHDT, CDR2 YYEEEE. This CDR3 has 13 amino acids. The CDR3 loop is CASTLDRGNEQYF. The CDR3 DNA sequence: TGTGCCAGCACCCTTGACAGGGGGAATGAGCAGTACTTC.

With respect to this clone: One end of the junction varies from germline; a read error may be responsible. The chain uses TRBV4-3 and TRBJ2-1; D may be TRBD2 (6 bases). The CDR3 sequence is 14 residues long. Looked up from germline, CDR1 is LGHNA and CDR2 is YSLEER. The CDR3 DNA sequence: TGCGCCAGCAGCAAAGACCGGGGAGGACGTGAGCAGTTCTTC. Translation gives CASSKDRGGREQFF.

The CDR3 nucleotides read TGTGCCAGCAGCTTGGCGCACAGGGGGCTTGTGGAAAAACTGTTTTTT. Translating gives CASSLAHRGLVEKLFF. The gene calls are TRBV5-8 and TRBJ1-4, with 9 nucleotides matching TRBD1. The CDR3 sequence is 16 residues long. V gave up 0 bases and J gave up 8 bases; unmatched junction bases: 8. Germline CDR1 SGHTS, CDR2 YDEGEE.

The V and J genes are TRBV5-4 and TRBJ2-5; 9 bases fit TRBD1. With 3 bases clipped from V and 5 bases from J, the junction kept 11 bases outside the gene matches. Germline values: CDR1 SGHNT, CDR2 YYREEE (reference sequence). The length of the CDR3 is 16 residues. The CDR3 reads CASSSRGTGISETQYF. In DNA, the CDR3 is TGTGCCAGCAGCTCGCGTGGGACAGGGATTTCGGAGACCCAGTACTTC.

The chain combines TRBV30 with TRBJ1-2, with 9 bases matching TRBD1. From germline, CDR1 is GTSNPN and CDR2 SVGIG (reference sequence). The trim removed 3 bases at V and 3 bases at J, leaving 2 bases unmatched. The CDR3 spans 13 residues. For the CDR3, the DNA is TGTGCCTGGAGGGGACAGGGTGACTATGGCTACACCTTC. This codes for CAWRGQGDYGYTF.

The chain combines TRBV28 with TRBJ2-1; the D is unclear. Trimming shortened V by 4 bases and J by 6 bases, and 22 bases separated the two germline ends. The V gene's germline CDR1 is MDHEN and CDR2 SYDVKM. The CDR3 is made up of 17 amino acids. CDR3 in amino acids: CASSSPGSSLGRNEQFF. The CDR3 DNA follows: TGTGCCAGCAGTTCCCCCGGATCTTCCCTAGGACGCAATGAGCAGTTCTTC.

The chain is built from TRBV7-6 and TRBJ2-1, with TRBD2 matching over 8 bases. Germline loops: CDR1 SGHVS, CDR2 FNYEAQ. The CDR3 has 17 amino acids. J gave up 3 bases and V 4 bases, and 11 bases lay outside the gene matches. CDR3 coding DNA: TGTGCCAGCAGCTCGCCTCCGGGAGGGAGCAACTACAATGAGCAGTTCTTC. Its translation: CASSSPPGGSNYNEQFF.

This clone was seen once. V is TRBV28 and J is TRBJ2-1, with D tentatively TRBD1 or TRBD2 (5 bases each). With 4 bases removed from V and 4 bases from J, the gap between germline ends came to 8 bases. Germline assignment: CDR1 MDHEN and CDR2 SYDVKM. The CDR3 spans 13 residues. CDR3 bases: TGTGCCAGCAGTTCGGGGCGTTACAATGAGCAGTTCTTC. It is translated as CASSSGRYNEQFF.

The V call is TRBV28, the J call TRBJ1-5, with no clear D. The V gene's germline CDR1 is MDHEN and CDR2 SYDVKM. This CDR3 contains 14 residues. The germline V and J ends were trimmed by 7 bases and 0 bases, with 10 bases remaining between them. DNA for the CDR3: TGTGCCAGCATTGGCGGACTTAGCAATCAGCCCCAGCATTTT. Translation: CASIGGLSNQPQHF.

The CDR3 protein is CASSPVPIFTDTQYF. CDR3 nucleotide sequence: TGTGCCAGCTCACCTGTCCCGATATTCACAGATACGCAGTATTTT. The rearrangement uses TRBV18 and TRBJ2-3; no clear D. Germline V CDR1 and CDR2: KGHSH, LQKENI. Trimming stripped 3 bases from V and 2 bases from J, with 12 bases between. The CDR3 has 15 amino acids.

Only a few counts were recorded for this clone. CDR3 in amino acids: CASSQIGEYGYTF. CDR3 coding DNA: TGTGCCAGCAGTCAAATCGGAGAATATGGCTACACCTTC. The genes are TRBV28 and TRBJ1-2; D gene unclear. The length of the CDR3 is 13 residues. V lost 5 bases and J 5 bases, leaving 12 bases between the germline ends. The germline gives CDR1 MDHEN, CDR2 SYDVKM.

The V call is TRBV28, the J call TRBJ2-3; 11 nucleotides line up with TRBD1. V was clipped by 7 bases and J by 2 bases; unmatched bases: 8. Germline CDR1 is MDHEN and CDR2 is SYDVKM. This CDR3 region has 16 residues. CDR3 region: CASTLGTGGATDTQYF. The CDR3 coding sequence is TGTGCCAGCACCCTAGGGACAGGGGGAGCCACAGATACGCAGTATTTT.

The chain has TRBV18 and TRBJ2-1; 11 bases fit TRBD2. CDR1 and CDR2 from the germline V gene are KGHSH and LQKENI. The CDR3 is 23 amino acids. The ends lost 4 bases at V and 4 bases at J; junction bases unmatched: 27. The CDR3, as DNA: TGTGCCAGCTCACTAACCCCAACATACCGACAGGGTACTAGCGGGAGCCGATACAATGAGCAGTTCTTC. Amino acids: CASSLTPTYRQGTSGSRYNEQFF. The variable domain in full, with the rest retrieved from reference TRBV18 and TRBJ2-1, is NAGVMQNPRHLVRRRGQEARLRCSPMKGHSHVYWYRQLPEEGLKFMVYLQKENIIDESGMPKERFSAEFPKEGPSILRIQQVVRGDSAAYFCASSLTPTYRQGTSGSRYNEQFFGPGTRLTVL.

V is TRBV5-4 and J is TRBJ2-1, with D possibly matching TRBD1 (5 bases). Trimming shortened V by 2 bases and J by 3 bases, and 9 bases separated the two germline ends. CDR3 size: 14 residues. Looked up from germline, CDR1 is SGHNT and CDR2 is YYREEE (reference sequence). CDR3 sequence reads: CASSLPGRYNEQFF. The DNA of the CDR3 is TGTGCCAGCAGCTTACCAGGGCGCTACAATGAGCAGTTCTTC.

The chain carries TRBV29-1 and TRBJ2-7; TRBD1 aligns across 8 bases. The length of the CDR3 is 12 residues. After removal of 4 bases from V and 4 bases from J, the junction contained 3 bases not matched to a gene. In germline, CDR1 is SQVTM, CDR2 ANQGSEA. The CDR3 DNA follows: TGCAGCGTTGCAGGGGGCGGTTACGAGCAGTACTTC. This codes for CSVAGGGYEQYF.